This T cell receptor (beta chain) is drawn from a study of cytomegalovirus exposure and HLA in healthy donors. Vbeta (60) and Jbeta (13) primers were used in the PCR. Some clones are missing from TCRdb's copy, which holds only in-frame ones; the method was immunoSEQ multiplex PCR. This table has 150,000 to 200,000 clones, approximately 86% appearing once. Regarding this clone: No antigen is known for it.

Study-wide results and caveats: Clonal expansion, a later analysis showed, was greater in HLA-associated TCR beta chains than in equally common others.

The CDR3 is 15 residues long. Trimming left V 4 bases short and J 4 bases short, with 14 bases between. Germline lookup yields CDR1 SGHAT and CDR2 FQNNGV. V is TRBV11-2 and J is TRBJ1-3, with D possibly being TRBD1 (5 bases). The clonotype originates from a woman under 30 in good health and CMV-seronegative. Sequenced sample: PBMCs. Here the CDR3 DNA reads TGTGCCAGCAGCTCCCACGGAGGGGTCGGAAACACCATATATTTT. Encoded protein: CASSSHGGVGNTIYF.